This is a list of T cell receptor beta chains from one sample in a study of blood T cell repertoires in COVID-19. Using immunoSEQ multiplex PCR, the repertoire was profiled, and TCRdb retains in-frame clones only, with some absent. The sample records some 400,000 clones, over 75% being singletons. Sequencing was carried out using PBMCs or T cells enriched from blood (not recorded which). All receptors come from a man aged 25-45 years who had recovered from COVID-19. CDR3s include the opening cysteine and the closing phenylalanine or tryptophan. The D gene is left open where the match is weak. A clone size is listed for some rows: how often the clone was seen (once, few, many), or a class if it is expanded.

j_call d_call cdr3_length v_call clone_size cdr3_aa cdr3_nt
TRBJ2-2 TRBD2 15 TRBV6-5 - CASRTGLARTGELFF TGTGCCAGCAGGACGGGACTAGCAAGAACCGGGGAGCTGTTTTTT
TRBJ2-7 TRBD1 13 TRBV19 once CASSPGQFYEQYF TGTGCCAGTAGTCCGGGACAGTTTTACGAGCAGTACTTC
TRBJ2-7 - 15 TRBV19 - CASSPGAGGLYEQYF TGTGCCAGTAGTCCAGGGGCCGGAGGATTGTACGAGCAGTACTTC
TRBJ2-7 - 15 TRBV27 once CASRARVAETYEQYF TGTGCCAGCAGGGCCAGGGTAGCGGAGACCTACGAGCAGTACTTC
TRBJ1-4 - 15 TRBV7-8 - CASSPSRGTNEKLFF TGTGCCAGCAGCCCCTCACGCGGAACTAATGAAAAACTGTTTTTT
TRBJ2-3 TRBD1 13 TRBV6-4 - CASSLGQADTQYF TGTGCCAGCAGTCTCGGACAGGCAGATACGCAGTATTTT
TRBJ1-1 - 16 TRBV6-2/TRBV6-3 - CASSTDRQDWGTEAFF TGTGCCAGCAGCACGGATCGACAGGACTGGGGCACTGAAGCTTTCTTT
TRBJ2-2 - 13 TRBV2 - CASRTRVPGELFF TGTGCCAGCAGGACTAGGGTGCCCGGGGAGCTGTTTTTT
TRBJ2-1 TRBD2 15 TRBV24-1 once CATGQGLAGEGEQFF TGTGCCACCGGCCAAGGACTAGCGGGAGAGGGCGAGCAGTTCTTC
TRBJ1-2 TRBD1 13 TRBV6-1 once CASSEDRGGGYTF TGTGCCAGCAGTGAAGACAGGGGAGGCGGCTACACCTTC
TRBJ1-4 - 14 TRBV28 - CASSPRDTHEKLFF TGTGCCAGCAGCCCCCGGGACACCCATGAAAAACTGTTTTTT
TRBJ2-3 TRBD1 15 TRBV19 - CASSEGDRGTDTQYF TGTGCCAGTAGTGAAGGTGACAGGGGGACCGATACGCAGTATTTT
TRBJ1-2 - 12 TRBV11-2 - CASSFGSYGYTF TGTGCCAGCAGCTTCGGGTCATATGGCTACACCTTC
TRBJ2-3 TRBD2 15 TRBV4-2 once CASSQDMASGDTQYF TGTGCCAGCAGCCAAGATATGGCTAGCGGAGATACGCAGTATTTT
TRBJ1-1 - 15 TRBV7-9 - CASSLGPVRGIDAFF TGTGCCAGCAGCCTGGGCCCTGTTCGGGGGATAGATGCTTTCTTT
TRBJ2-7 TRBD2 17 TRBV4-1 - CASSDGLAGPRSYEQYF TGCGCCAGCAGCGACGGACTAGCGGGACCCCGCTCCTACGAGCAGTACTTC
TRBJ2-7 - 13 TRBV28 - CASSFAGSYEQYF TGTGCCAGCAGTTTTGCAGGTTCCTACGAGCAGTACTTC
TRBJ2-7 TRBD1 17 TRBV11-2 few CASSVNPGGAPSYEQYF TGTGCCAGCAGCGTAAATCCAGGGGGCGCTCCCAGCTACGAGCAGTACTTC
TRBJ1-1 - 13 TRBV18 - CASSLTENTEAFF TGTGCCAGCTCCCTGACAGAGAACACTGAAGCTTTCTTT
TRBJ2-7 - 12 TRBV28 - CASSLPSYEQYF TGTGCCAGCAGCCTCCCCAGCTACGAGCAGTACTTC
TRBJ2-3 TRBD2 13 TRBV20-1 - CSASSGTTDTQYF TGCAGTGCCAGTAGCGGGACCACAGATACGCAGTATTTT
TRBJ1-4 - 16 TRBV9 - CASSGGQFSTGEKLFF TGTGCCAGCAGCGGCGGACAGTTCTCGACGGGTGAAAAACTGTTTTTT
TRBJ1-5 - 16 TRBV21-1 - CASSKVGLRGNQPQHF TGTGCCAGCAGCAAAGTTGGGTTACGGGGCAATCAGCCCCAGCATTTT
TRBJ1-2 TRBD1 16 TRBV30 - CAWSVLDREYRYGYTF TGTGCCTGGAGTGTACTTGACAGGGAATATCGCTATGGCTACACCTTC
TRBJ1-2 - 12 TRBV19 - CASSISETGYTF TGTGCCAGTAGTATAAGCGAAACTGGCTACACCTTC
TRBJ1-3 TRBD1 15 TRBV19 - CASSTHRGSGNTIYF TGTGCCAGTAGTACCCACAGGGGCTCTGGAAACACCATATATTTT
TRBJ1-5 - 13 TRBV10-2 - CASQGSGNQPQHF TGCGCCAGTCAGGGGTCAGGCAATCAGCCCCAGCATTTT
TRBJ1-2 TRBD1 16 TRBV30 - CAWSPQRQGGYYGYTF TGTGCCTGGAGCCCCCAGAGACAGGGGGGGTACTATGGCTACACCTTC
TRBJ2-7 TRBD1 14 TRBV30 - CAWSGGTGAYEQYF TGTGCCTGGAGTGGAGGGACAGGAGCCTACGAGCAGTACTTC
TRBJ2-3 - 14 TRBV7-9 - CASSLAGGGDTQYF TGTGCCAGCAGCTTAGCGGGAGGAGGAGATACGCAGTATTTT
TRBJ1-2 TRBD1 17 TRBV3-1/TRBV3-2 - CASSQAPQGTRNYGYTF TGTGCCAGCAGCCAAGCTCCACAGGGGACTCGTAACTATGGCTACACCTTC
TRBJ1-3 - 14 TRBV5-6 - CASSLMSLGNTIYF TGTGCCAGCAGCTTGATGTCCCTCGGAAACACCATATATTTT
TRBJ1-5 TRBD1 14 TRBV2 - CASSDVQGAQPQHF TGTGCCAGCAGTGACGTGCAGGGGGCTCAGCCCCAGCATTTT
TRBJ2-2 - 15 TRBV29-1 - CSAQRWQGNTGELFF TGCAGCGCCCAAAGGTGGCAGGGGAACACCGGGGAGCTGTTTTTT
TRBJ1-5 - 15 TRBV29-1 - CSSLKVGTSKPPQHF TGCAGCTCCCTCAAAGTTGGGACAAGTAAGCCGCCCCAGCATTTT
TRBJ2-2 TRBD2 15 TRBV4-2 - CASSQSGRAAGELFF TGTGCCAGCAGCCAAAGCGGGAGGGCCGCCGGGGAGCTGTTTTTT
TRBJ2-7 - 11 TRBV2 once CASSDAYEQYF TGTGCCAGCAGTGACGCCTACGAGCAGTACTTC